Following are 32 T cell receptor beta chains from one sample sequenced in a study of blood T cell repertoires in COVID-19. The repertoire was sequenced with immunoSEQ multiplex PCR; TCRdb's copy has only in-frame clones and lacks some. Here the sample spans fewer than 450,000 clones, over 75% being singletons. The sequenced sample was PBMCs or T cells enriched from blood (not recorded which). The receptors derive from a woman in her thirties or forties with acute COVID-19.

The gene calls are TRBV3-1 (or the pseudogene TRBV3-2) and TRBJ2-3, with 8 nucleotides matching TRBD1. Losses at the gene ends were 0 bases for V and 2 bases for J; bases not matched to a gene: 16. The CDR3 is 20 amino acids. Germline V gives CDR1 LGHDT, CDR2 YNNKEL (reference sequence). CDR3 nucleotide sequence: TGTGCCAGCAGCCAAGAATTCAGGGGGCCCTACTCCCGAGACACAGATACGCAGTATTTT. It codes for CASSQEFRGPYSRDTDTQYF.

Points on this clone: Other DNA sequences in this specimen translate into the identical CDR3. CDR3 protein: CASSLGLAVNTDTQYF. CDR3 in DNA: TGCGCCAGCAGCTTGGGGCTAGCGGTGAACACAGATACGCAGTATTTT. This chain uses TRBV5-1 with TRBJ2-3; 7 positions match TRBD2. Germline CDR1 reads SGHRS; CDR2 reads YFSETQ. CDR3 size: 16 residues. J was trimmed by 2 bases and V by 0 bases; bases with no gene match: 6. Variable domain in full (rest from reference TRBV5-1 and TRBJ2-3): KAGVTQTPRYLIKTRGQQVTLSCSPISGHRSVSWYQQTPGQGLQFLFEYFSETQRNKGNFPGRFSGRQFSNSRSEMNVSTLELGDSALYLCASSLGLAVNTDTQYFGPGTRLTVL.

The chain combines TRBV4-1 with TRBJ1-4; D is uncertain. The CDR3 is 15 residues long. V lost 0 bases and J 4 bases, leaving 9 bases between the germline ends. The germline gives CDR1 MGHRA, CDR2 YSYEKL. The CDR3 loop is CASSQDRQDNEKLFF. The DNA for the CDR3 is TGCGCCAGCAGCCAAGATAGGCAGGATAATGAAAAACTGTTTTTT.

The chain combines TRBV5-6 with TRBJ1-2, with no clear D. The germline V and J ends were trimmed by 2 bases and 0 bases, with 11 bases remaining between them. CDR3 length: 15 amino acids. The V gene's germline CDR1 is SGHDT and CDR2 YYEEEE. CDR3 region: CASSLMLIANYGYTF. CDR3 bases: TGTGCCAGCAGCTTAATGCTGATAGCTAACTATGGCTACACCTTC.

In its sample, this clone was seen a few times. The CDR3 DNA sequence: TGCGCCAGCAGCCGCGGGGACAGGGGAGGGAATGAAAAACTGTTTTTT. It is translated as CASSRGDRGGNEKLFF. The rearrangement uses TRBV4-1 and TRBJ1-4; 10 bases fit TRBD1. Losses at the gene ends were 4 bases for V and 5 bases for J; bases not matched to a gene: 7. The germline gives CDR1 MGHRA, CDR2 YSYEKL. This CDR3 is built from 16 residues.

In DNA form, the CDR3 reads TGTGCCAGCAAAAGTGGCAGGGGGACTGAAGCTTTCTTT. It yields the protein CASKSGRGTEAFF. The chain employs TRBV2 and TRBJ1-1; 7 positions match TRBD1. The CDR3 has 13 amino acids. J lost 5 bases, V lost 7 bases, and 7 bases had no gene match. CDR1 SNHLY and CDR2 FYNNEI come from the germline V gene.

J is TRBJ2-4 and V is TRBV3-1 (or the pseudogene TRBV3-2); 10 bases align to TRBD2. Losses at the gene ends were 4 bases for V and 3 bases for J; bases not matched to a gene: 3. This CDR3 region has 15 residues. Per the germline V gene, CDR1 is LGHDT and CDR2 is YNNKEL (reference sequence). CDR3 region: CASSPSGGRKNIQYF. In nucleotides, the CDR3 is TGTGCCAGCAGCCCTAGCGGGGGCCGCAAAAACATTCAGTACTTC.

As DNA, the CDR3 is TGTGCCAGCAGGAAAGGGGGCGCCGGTGGCTACACCTTC. Encoded protein: CASRKGGAGGYTF. This chain joins TRBV27 and TRBJ1-2; the match to TRBD1 covers 7 bases. Trimming removed 6 bases from V and 7 bases from J; junction bases left unmatched: 8. The CDR3 consists of 13 residues. Germline CDR1 reads MNHEY; CDR2 reads SMNVEV (reference sequence).

This clone was counted a single time. This chain connects TRBV11-2 to TRBJ2-3, with D maybe TRBD2 (6 bases). The CDR3 consists of 16 residues. With 2 bases removed from V and 2 bases from J, the gap between germline ends came to 14 bases. From germline, CDR1 is SGHAT and CDR2 FQNNGV. This chain's CDR3 is CASSLRNGGITDTQYF. The CDR3 DNA reads as TGTGCCAGCAGCTTACGAAACGGGGGAATCACAGATACGCAGTATTTT.

CDR3 nucleotide sequence: TGTGCCAGCAGCTTCTCTAGCGGGGGGACCGCCTCCTACAATGAGCAGTTCTTC. Translating it yields CASSFSSGGTASYNEQFF. The V gene is TRBV5-8, the J gene TRBJ2-1; 11 nucleotides agree with TRBD2. CDR3 length equals 18 residues. The V gene end was trimmed by 2 bases and the J gene end by 0 bases; junction bases not matched to a gene: 7. CDR1 and CDR2 (germline): SGHTS, YDEGEE.

The chain is built from TRBV29-1 and TRBJ1-3, with unresolved D. The V gene lost 1 base and the J gene lost 0 bases, with 7 bases spanning the gap. The germline CDR1 and CDR2 sequences are SQVTM and ANQGSEA. CDR3 length equals 14 residues. CDR3 loop: CSVEGGYSGNTIYF. CDR3 bases: TGCAGCGTTGAAGGAGGATACTCTGGAAACACCATATATTTT.

This clone was observed a handful of times. The genes are TRBV7-9 and TRBJ2-3; 14 bases match TRBD2. CDR1 is SEHNR, CDR2 FQNEAQ, per germline (reference sequence). The length of the CDR3 is 18 residues. With 3 bases clipped from V and 6 bases from J, the junction kept 11 bases outside the gene matches. CDR3 in amino acids: CASSFTLTSGGVEDTQYF. The DNA of the CDR3 is TGTGCCAGCAGCTTTACCTTGACTAGCGGGGGGGTTGAGGATACGCAGTATTTT.

In regard to this clone: The identical CDR3 is also encoded by other nucleotide sequences in the sample. The gene calls are TRBV5-1 and TRBJ1-1, with D possibly matching TRBD1 (6 bases). The CDR3 has 14 amino acids. The germline V and J ends were trimmed by 3 bases and 1 base, with 10 bases remaining between them. Germline V gene data show CDR1 as SGHRS and CDR2 as YFSETQ. The CDR3 is CASSSGTQNTEAFF. The CDR3 nucleotides read TGCGCCAGCAGCTCAGGGACACAGAACACTGAAGCTTTCTTT.

The chain uses TRBV28 and TRBJ1-6; the D gene is possibly TRBD1 (5 bases). The CDR3 is 14 amino acids. Per germline, CDR1 MDHEN and CDR2 SYDVKM. Trimming took off 6 bases at V and 9 bases at J, with 15 bases between the two ends. The CDR3 loop is CASRYRSRSSPLHF. Here the CDR3 DNA reads TGTGCCAGCAGGTACAGGAGTAGGAGTTCACCCCTCCACTTT.

V and J are TRBV4-2 and TRBJ2-7, with D possibly matching TRBD2 (6 bases). Looked up from germline, CDR1 is LGHNA and CDR2 is YNFKEQ. The CDR3 totals 15 residues. V was trimmed by 5 bases and J by 4 bases, leaving 18 bases between them. The CDR3 sequence: CASSLATGTSYEQYF. CDR3 DNA sequence: TGTGCCAGCAGCTTAGCGACCGGGACTTCTTACGAGCAGTACTTC.

This chain uses TRBV6-5 with TRBJ2-3; possible D gene TRBD2, 6 bases. The CDR3 totals 13 residues. The ends were cut back, 7 bases at V and 1 base at J, with 9 bases in the middle. CDR1 and CDR2 from the germline V gene are MNHEY and SVGAGI. This CDR3 is CASKGGGTDTQYF. The CDR3 DNA sequence: TGTGCCAGCAAGGGAGGTGGCACAGATACGCAGTATTTT.

The gene calls are TRBV24-1 and TRBJ2-7, with TRBD1 as a possible D gene (5 bases). This CDR3 is built from 14 residues. The germline V gene encodes CDR1 KGHDR and CDR2 SFDVKD. With 4 bases removed from V and 3 bases from J, the gap between germline ends came to 12 bases. CDR3 in DNA: TGTGCCACCAGTGACCACGACAGATACTACGAGCAGTACTTC. Protein sequence: CATSDHDRYYEQYF.

This clone was found a few times. The rearrangement uses TRBV5-6 and TRBJ2-1; D not certain. Trimming shortened V by 1 base and J by 4 bases, and 6 bases separated the two germline ends. The CDR3 loop spans 13 amino acids. Germline CDR1 is SGHDT and CDR2 is YYEEEE. CDR3: CASSLWAYNEQFF. The CDR3 DNA reads TGTGCCAGCAGCTTGTGGGCTTACAATGAGCAGTTCTTC.

J is TRBJ2-1 and V is TRBV4-2, with 8 bases identical to TRBD2. With V trimmed by 0 bases and J by 7 bases, 11 bases remained unmatched. Per the germline V gene, CDR1 is LGHNA and CDR2 is YNFKEQ. The CDR3 is made up of 17 amino acids. The CDR3, as DNA: TGTGCCAGCAGCCAAGATCCGACCGGGACTAGAAGTAATGAGCAGTTCTTC. Translation: CASSQDPTGTRSNEQFF.

This chain links TRBV2 with TRBJ2-5, with TRBD1 identical over 7 bases. In germline, CDR1 is SNHLY, CDR2 FYNNEI. Unmatched junction bases numbered 7, after V lost 2 bases and J lost 1 base. This CDR3 comprises 16 residues. CDR3 amino acids: CASSEQGTEFQETQYF. CDR3 nucleotide sequence: TGTGCCAGCAGTGAACAGGGGACAGAGTTCCAAGAGACCCAGTACTTC. Filled out from reference TRBV2 and TRBJ2-5, the complete variable domain reads EPEVTQTPSHQVTQMGQEVILRCVPISNHLYFYWYRQILGQKVEFLVSFYNNEISEKSEIFDDQFSVERPDGSNFTLKIRSTKLEDSAMYFCASSEQGTEFQETQYFGPGTRLLVL.

The chain joins TRBV11-2 to TRBJ2-5, with D possibly TRBD1 on 5 matching bases. Germline V CDR1 and CDR2: SGHAT, FQNNGV. The ends were cut back, 7 bases at V and 0 bases at J, with 12 bases in the middle. CDR3 length: 14 residues. The CDR3 protein is CASNSGAYQETQYF. As DNA, the CDR3 is TGTGCCAGCAATAGTGGGGCCTACCAAGAGACCCAGTACTTC. The full variable domain, in which reference TRBV11-2 and TRBJ2-5 provide the parts outside the CDR3, is EAGVAQSPRYKIIEKRQSVAFWCNPISGHATLYWYQQILGQGPKLLIQFQNNGVVDDSQLPKDRFSAERLKGVDSTLKIQPAKLEDSAVYLCASNSGAYQETQYFGPGTRLLVL.

This clone has just one count. The chain's CDR3 is CASSEGEASIYGYTF. DNA of the CDR3: TGTGCCAGCAGTGAAGGGGAGGCTTCTATCTATGGCTACACCTTC. The rearrangement links TRBV6-1 to TRBJ1-2; no reliable D call. The germline V and J ends were trimmed by 1 base and 4 bases, with 13 bases remaining between them. Germline-derived CDR1 and CDR2 are MNHNS and SASEGT. CDR3 length: 15 amino acids.

CDR3 nucleotide sequence: TGTGCCAGCAGCCTGATGGACAGGGGTGACGAGCAGTACTTC. Protein: CASSLMDRGDEQYF. The V gene is TRBV9, the J gene TRBJ2-7, with TRBD1 matching 9 bases. Germline V gene data show CDR1 as SGDLS and CDR2 as YYNGEE. This CDR3 is 14 amino acids long. The J segment lost 5 bases and the V segment lost 4 bases, leaving 7 bases of the junction unmatched.

The V call is TRBV11-2, the J call TRBJ1-1; D is uncertain. Germline CDR1 is SGHAT and CDR2 is FQNNGV. Trimming pared 4 bases from V and 1 base from J, leaving 10 bases between. This CDR3 is 14 amino acids long. In DNA form, the CDR3 reads TGTGCCAGCAGCTCCTCGCGGGGGAACACTGAAGCTTTCTTT. Encoded protein: CASSSSRGNTEAFF.

This clone was seen just once. The chain couples TRBV15 to TRBJ2-1; 8 nucleotides align to TRBD2. V gave up 0 bases and J gave up 3 bases; unmatched junction bases: 1. The length of the CDR3 is 15 residues. The germline gives CDR1 LNHNV, CDR2 YYDKDF (reference sequence). CDR3 sequence (DNA): TGTGCCACCAGCAGAGATGGGACTAGCTACAATGAGCAGTTCTTC. Protein: CATSRDGTSYNEQFF.

This chain uses TRBV7-9 with TRBJ2-1; D gene unclear. This CDR3 comprises 13 residues. Trimming stripped 0 bases from V and 5 bases from J, with 5 bases between. Germline assignment: CDR1 SEHNR and CDR2 FQNEAQ (reference sequence). The CDR3 region is CASSLAGNNEQFF. CDR3 nucleotides: TGTGCCAGCAGCTTAGCGGGCAACAATGAGCAGTTCTTC.

The chain has TRBV19 and TRBJ2-7; D might be TRBD1 (7 bases). Trimming shortened V by 5 bases and J by 1 base, and 12 bases separated the two germline ends. Germline V gene data show CDR1 as LNHDA and CDR2 as SQIVND (reference sequence). The CDR3 totals 14 residues. The DNA of the CDR3 is TGTGCCAGTAGTTGGGCAGGGGGGTCCTACGAGCAGTACTTC. Its protein product is CASSWAGGSYEQYF. Full variable domain (missing parts from reference TRBV19 and TRBJ2-7): DGGITQSPKYLFRKEGQNVTLSCEQNLNHDAMYWYRQDPGQGLRLIYYSQIVNDFQKGDIAEGYSVSREKKESFPLTVTSAQKNPTAFYLCASSWAGGSYEQYFGPGTRLTVT.

The genes are TRBV19 and TRBJ2-3, with 8 bases lining up with TRBD2. Germline CDR1 reads LNHDA; CDR2 reads SQIVND (reference sequence). The trim removed 8 bases at V and 0 bases at J, leaving 7 bases unmatched. This CDR3 is built from 15 residues. This CDR3 is CASGAGGGSTDTQYF. The CDR3 coding sequence is TGTGCCAGTGGGGCGGGCGGGGGGAGCACAGATACGCAGTATTTT.

The chain uses TRBV18 and TRBJ1-5, with D perhaps matching TRBD1 (6 bases). There are 12 residues in the CDR3. CDR1 is KGHSH, CDR2 LQKENI, per germline. The ends were cut back, 5 bases at V and 8 bases at J, with 10 bases in the middle. The CDR3 DNA is TGTGCCAGCTCAACAGGGCCAGAGCCCCAGCATTTT. The encoded protein is CASSTGPEPQHF.

The V gene is TRBV6-5, the J gene TRBJ2-7; a possible D gene is TRBD1 (6 bases). CDR3 length equals 14 residues. V dropped 6 bases and J dropped 0 bases, with 12 bases sitting between them. Germline-derived CDR1 and CDR2 are MNHEY and SVGAGI. DNA for the CDR3: TGTGCCAGCAGATCCGACAGGAGCTCCTACGAGCAGTACTTC. Translation gives CASRSDRSSYEQYF.

The rearrangement joins TRBV7-9 to TRBJ2-7, with TRBD1 identical over 7 bases. The trim removed 4 bases at V and 1 base at J, leaving 4 bases unmatched. The CDR3 consists of 14 residues. Germline lookup yields CDR1 SEHNR and CDR2 FQNEAQ (reference sequence). CDR3: CASSSDRVSYEQYF. Written as DNA, the CDR3 is TGTGCCAGCAGCTCAGACAGGGTATCCTACGAGCAGTACTTC.

Notes on this clone: Other DNA variants within this sample encode the same CDR3. V usage is TRBV6-5 and J usage is TRBJ1-5; 7 nucleotides align to TRBD1. The ends lost 5 bases at V and 2 bases at J; junction bases unmatched: 6. Germline lookup yields CDR1 MNHEY and CDR2 SVGAGI. The CDR3 has 15 amino acids. CDR3 residues: CASSQGGLGNQPQHF. The CDR3 DNA follows: TGTGCCAGCAGTCAGGGGGGTTTGGGCAATCAGCCCCAGCATTTT.